Here is one T cell receptor beta chain with its context. Generated by immunoSEQ multiplex PCR, the TCRdb table keeps only in-frame clones and is missing some. This sample yields tens of thousands of clones, of which about nine tenths are seen a single time; about 0.75% belongs to the top ten. The data derive from a study of T cell changes during pregnancy in multiple sclerosis. The V end was cut by 3 bases, the J end by 5 bases, with 4 bases between. CDR1 is DFQATT and CDR2 is SNEGSKA in the germline V gene (reference sequence). CDR3 length: 10 amino acids. Material: peripheral blood, obtained in the third trimester of pregnancy. The chain joins TRBV20-1 to TRBJ2-5; D not resolved. The sequence derives from a female donor in good health, enrolled as a control in a pregnancy study. CDR3 bases: TGCAGTGCTAGGAGGGAGACCCAGTACTTC. Translation gives CSARRETQYF.